A selection of T cell receptor beta chains follows, all from one sample in a study of blood T cell repertoires in COVID-19. Some clones are missing from TCRdb's copy, which holds only in-frame ones; the method was immunoSEQ multiplex PCR. The sample lists under 95,000 clones, more than 75% seen once, with around 7% in the top ten. The specimen sequenced was peripheral blood. All receptors derive from a human donor with acute or convalescent COVID-19. The donor label of this sample is uncertain. The CDR3 runs from the conserved cysteine through the conserved F or W. A D gene is named only where the DNA matches it firmly. Expanded clones are given a class, and other clones once, few, many or no size at all.

size | J | D | V | DNA | CDR3
. | TRBJ1-1 | . | TRBV11-2 | TGTGCCAGCAGCTTAGTCCGGACACTTACTGAAGCTTTCTTT | CASSLVRTLTEAFF
. | TRBJ1-1 | TRBD1 | TRBV2 | TGTGCCAGCAGGAGCCTGGGACAGGGGTTCACTGAAGCTTTCTTT | CASRSLGQGFTEAFF
. | TRBJ1-4 | . | TRBV21-1 | TGTGCCAGCAGGAGACAGAGAAGAAATGAAAAACTGTTTTTT | CASRRQRRNEKLFF
. | TRBJ2-6 | . | TRBV4-3 | TGCGCCAGCAGCCCCCGACCTAGCTCTGGGGCCAACGTCCTGACTTTC | CASSPRPSSGANVLTF
. | TRBJ1-2 | . | TRBV12-3/TRBV12-4 | TGTGCCAGCAGGACAGCTATCTATGGCTACACCTTC | CASRTAIYGYTF
. | TRBJ2-2 | TRBD2 | TRBV11-2 | TGTGCCAGCAGCCCCAGAGCGGGGGGGGTCGGGGAGCTGTTTTTT | CASSPRAGGVGELFF
. | TRBJ2-5 | TRBD2 | TRBV20-1 | TGCAGTGCTAGTGCACTAGCGGGGCTAGAGACCCAGTACTTC | CSASALAGLETQYF
. | TRBJ2-3 | TRBD1 | TRBV11-2 | TGTGCCAGCAGCTTAGTGCAGGGACAGGGCCCAGATACGCAGTATTTT | CASSLVQGQGPDTQYF
. | TRBJ1-2 | TRBD1 | TRBV28 | TGTGCCAGCAGGGGACAGGGCAAAGACTATGGCTACACCTTC | CASRGQGKDYGYTF
. | TRBJ2-1 | TRBD2 | TRBV25-1 | TGTGCCAGCACCATAGCGGGGGCGTCCTACAATGAGCAGTTCTTC | CASTIAGASYNEQFF
. | TRBJ2-3 | TRBD1 | TRBV7-9 | TGTGCCAGCAGCCCTAGGACAGGACCAGATACGCAGTATTTT | CASSPRTGPDTQYF
. | TRBJ1-4 | TRBD1 | TRBV9 | TGTGCCAGCAGCAGTATGGGGACAGGGGGGATTGAAAAACTGTTTTTT | CASSSMGTGGIEKLFF
. | TRBJ1-2 | . | TRBV27 | TGTGCCAGCAGTTTATACAGGGACTATGGCTACACCTTC | CASSLYRDYGYTF
. | TRBJ2-3 | TRBD2 | TRBV5-1 | TGCGCCAGCAGCTTGGAACTAGCGGTAGATACGCAGTATTTT | CASSLELAVDTQYF
. | TRBJ1-6 | TRBD1 | TRBV6-6 | TGTGCCAGCAGACGACAGGGGGCGAGCTCCTATAATTCACCCCTCCACTTT | CASRRQGASSYNSPLHF
. | TRBJ2-4 | . | TRBV3-1/TRBV3-2 | TGTGCCAGCAGCCAAATGGTCGGGGGGACAGGTCCAAACTGGAACATTCAGTACTTC | CASSQMVGGTGPNWNIQYF
once | TRBJ1-3 | . | TRBV2 | TGTGCCAGCACTCAGGGGCATGGAAACACCATATATTTT | CASTQGHGNTIYF
. | TRBJ2-7 | TRBD1 | TRBV15 | TGTGCCACCAGCAGAGATAACTCCCTATGGGACAGGGGGCGCAACGAGCAGTACTTC | CATSRDNSLWDRGRNEQYF
. | TRBJ1-3 | . | TRBV7-8 | TGTGCCAGCAGCCCTACGTGGCAGGGCTCAGGAAACACCATATATTTT | CASSPTWQGSGNTIYF
once | TRBJ1-5 | . | TRBV11-2 | TGTGCCAGCAGCTTAGCAGGGTCGAATCAGCCCCAGCATTTT | CASSLAGSNQPQHF
. | TRBJ2-7 | . | TRBV7-2 | TGTGCCAGCAGCTTGGACAGATCCTACGAGCAGTACTTC | CASSLDRSYEQYF
. | TRBJ1-2 | . | TRBV6-2/TRBV6-3 | TGTGCCAGCAGTTACTCGGACGGACGGAGCGGGGGCTACACCTTC | CASSYSDGRSGGYTF
. | TRBJ2-3 | TRBD2 | TRBV7-9 | TGTGCCAGCAGCTTCGGAGGAGCGGGGGGGAGGGATACGCAGTATTTT | CASSFGGAGGRDTQYF
. | TRBJ1-4 | TRBD1 | TRBV4-1 | TGCGCCAGCAGCCAAGCCCCGGGACAGGGGGAAGAAAAACTGTTTTTT | CASSQAPGQGEEKLFF
. | TRBJ2-3 | TRBD2 | TRBV5-1 | TGCGCCAGCAGCCCGGGACTAGCGTCAGATACGCAGTATTTT | CASSPGLASDTQYF
. | TRBJ1-1 | . | TRBV5-1 | TGCGCCAGCAGCCCCCGATCCTCAGGCACTGAAGCTTTCTTT | CASSPRSSGTEAFF
few | TRBJ1-6 | . | TRBV28 | TGTGCCAGCAGTTTAAATGTAGGGGCGGGAAGCTCCTATAATTCACCCCTCCACTTT | CASSLNVGAGSSYNSPLHF
. | TRBJ2-3 | TRBD2 | TRBV30 | TGTGCCTGGGGACTAGCGGGGGTGGAAGATACGCAGTATTTT | CAWGLAGVEDTQYF
. | TRBJ1-5 | . | TRBV2 | TGTGCCAGCAGTGTAGACTTAGGCAATCAGCCCCAGCATTTT | CASSVDLGNQPQHF
once | TRBJ2-3 | . | TRBV7-7 | TGTGCTAGCAGCGAGGGCTTCTCTAGCACAGATACGCAGTATTTT | CASSEGFSSTDTQYF
once | TRBJ1-1 | TRBD1 | TRBV12-3/TRBV12-4 | TGTGCCAGCTCATACAGGGGGCAGACTGAAGCTTTCTTT | CASSYRGQTEAFF
. | TRBJ2-2 | TRBD1 | TRBV7-9 | TGTGCCAGCAGCTTGCCGACAGGGGAGGCGAACACCGGGGAGCTGTTTTTT | CASSLPTGEANTGELFF
. | TRBJ1-6 | TRBD1 | TRBV9 | TGTGCCAGCAGCGCGGGACAGAAAAATTCACCCCTCCACTTT | CASSAGQKNSPLHF
. | TRBJ1-2 | . | TRBV9 | TGTGCCAGCAGCGTAGCTGACAGGAACTATGGCTACACCTTC | CASSVADRNYGYTF
. | TRBJ2-3 | TRBD1 | TRBV5-1 | TGCGCCAGCAGCTTGAGGACAGGCAACACAGATACGCAGTATTTT | CASSLRTGNTDTQYF
. | TRBJ2-7 | TRBD1 | TRBV29-1 | TGCAGCGTTGGGTTAGGACAGGGGGCGGCATTCTCCTACGAGCAGTACTTC | CSVGLGQGAAFSYEQYF
. | TRBJ2-1 | TRBD1 | TRBV7-3 | TGTGCCAGCAGCTTAGGGGGACAGGACTTTTACAATGAGCAGTTCTTC | CASSLGGQDFYNEQFF
. | TRBJ1-5 | . | TRBV5-4 | TGTGCCAGCAGCTCCCAGGGTGGCAATCAGCCCCAGCATTTT | CASSSQGGNQPQHF
. | TRBJ2-3 | TRBD2 | TRBV10-3 | TGTGCCATCCAACTAGCGGGGGGCACAGATACGCAGTATTTT | CAIQLAGGTDTQYF
. | TRBJ2-3 | TRBD2 | TRBV7-2 | TGTGCCAGCAGCTCGACTAGCGGAGGCACAGATACGCAGTATTTT | CASSSTSGGTDTQYF
. | TRBJ1-6 | TRBD1 | TRBV15 | TGTGCCACCAGCAGGACAGGGTGGAATTCACCCCTCCACTTT | CATSRTGWNSPLHF
. | TRBJ1-1 | TRBD1 | TRBV6-2/TRBV6-3 | TGTGCCAGCAGTAACACGGGACAGGGGGTGAACACTGAAGCTTTCTTT | CASSNTGQGVNTEAFF
. | TRBJ1-2 | . | TRBV6-5 | TGTGCCAGCAGCGGGGGTTCCAAGTATGGCTACACCTTC | CASSGGSKYGYTF
. | TRBJ2-2 | TRBD1 | TRBV11-2 | TGTGCCAGCAGCTTAGATCTTGGGACAGGGGTCGCCGGGGAGCTGTTTTTT | CASSLDLGTGVAGELFF
. | TRBJ2-5 | TRBD2 | TRBV19 | TGTGCCAGTGCCGGGGGGGGCCCAGAGACCCAGTACTTC | CASAGGGPETQYF
. | TRBJ2-1 | TRBD2 | TRBV27 | TGTGCCAGCAGTTTACCGACTAGCGGGGGCCTCAGCTCCTACAATGAGCAGTTCTTC | CASSLPTSGGLSSYNEQFF
. | TRBJ2-7 | . | TRBV11-2 | TGTGCCAGCAGCTTAATACAGGGAAGCTCCTACGAGCAGTACTTC | CASSLIQGSSYEQYF
. | TRBJ2-7 | TRBD2 | TRBV11-2 | TGTGCCAGCAGCCGGAGCGGGGGAAGCTCCTACGAGCAGTACTTC | CASSRSGGSSYEQYF
. | TRBJ1-1 | . | TRBV6-1 | TGTGCCAGCAGTGAAGGAGATGTGAACACTGAAGCTTTCTTT | CASSEGDVNTEAFF
. | TRBJ2-2 | TRBD2 | TRBV7-7 | TGTGCTAGCAGCCTTGGACTAGCGGGGAACACCGGGGAGCTGTTTTTT | CASSLGLAGNTGELFF
few | TRBJ2-5 | TRBD2 | TRBV5-1 | TGCGCCAGCAGCTTGGGAAGCGGGGGACGAGAGACCCAGTACTTC | CASSLGSGGRETQYF
. | TRBJ2-1 | . | TRBV7-2 | TGTGCCAGCAGCTCCCTCGGGCGGGTAGCTGAGCAGTTCTTC | CASSSLGRVAEQFF
. | TRBJ2-5 | . | TRBV7-2 | TGTGCCAGCAGCCTCCGGGTAGCGGCAGGAGAGACCCAGTACTTC | CASSLRVAAGETQYF
. | TRBJ1-2 | . | TRBV4-3 | TGCGCCAGCAGCCAAGATTGGGGCAACTATGGCTACACCTTC | CASSQDWGNYGYTF
. | TRBJ1-2 | . | TRBV6-5 | TGTGCCAGCCACCAGAGGGGGGGCCATGGCTACACCTTC | CASHQRGGHGYTF